Listed below are T cell receptor beta chains from one sample, sequenced in a study of shared clonotypes between healthy human individuals. Clones were read by immunoSEQ multiplex PCR, and TCRdb kept only the in-frame ones, dropping some. This sample yields roughly 650,000 clones, of which around 96% are seen a single time; 0.11% belongs to the top ten. The source material was naive CD8+ T cells sorted from blood. Receptors were obtained from a woman younger than 45 in good health. The CDR3 runs from the conserved cysteine through the conserved F or W. D genes are given only for firm matches. A clone size is listed for some rows: how often the clone was seen (once, few, many), or a class if it is expanded.

d_call j_call clone_size v_call cdr3_aa cdr3_nt
TRBD1 TRBJ2-7 NA TRBV2 CAIDRDRQSYEQYF TGTGCCATCGACAGGGACCGGCAGTCCTACGAGCAGTACTTC
NA TRBJ2-7 NA TRBV6-5 CASSYRGARYEQYF TGTGCCAGCAGTTATCGGGGGGCGCGCTACGAGCAGTACTTC
NA TRBJ2-7 NA TRBV14 CASGRGSRFYEQYF TGTGCCAGCGGACGAGGCAGCAGATTCTACGAGCAGTACTTC
NA TRBJ1-1 NA TRBV30 CAWSVLSSQNTEAFF TGTGCCTGGAGTGTACTGAGCAGCCAGAACACTGAAGCTTTCTTT
TRBD2 TRBJ2-7 NA TRBV6-1 CASSVVGLAGYYEQYF TGTGCCAGCAGTGTAGTGGGACTAGCGGGGTACTACGAGCAGTACTTC
TRBD2 TRBJ2-1 NA TRBV9 CASSVGLAGETRYNEQFF TGTGCCAGCAGCGTAGGACTAGCGGGAGAGACAAGGTACAATGAGCAGTTCTTC
NA TRBJ1-4 NA TRBV7-7 CASSSKFGDTVFF TGTGCCAGCAGCTCAAAATTCGGGGACACGGTGTTTTTT
NA TRBJ2-7 NA TRBV6-4 CASSDSRDSSYEQYF TGTGCCAGCAGTGACTCACGGGACTCTTCCTACGAGCAGTACTTC
NA TRBJ1-2 few TRBV11-1 CATPEASGYGYTF TGTGCCACTCCAGAAGCGTCGGGCTATGGCTACACCTTC
NA TRBJ2-7 NA TRBV6-6 CASSPIERPSYEQYF TGTGCCAGCAGTCCTATAGAACGTCCCTCCTACGAGCAGTACTTC
TRBD1 TRBJ1-1 once TRBV19 CASSVGTGTLTEAFF TGTGCCAGTAGTGTTGGGACAGGAACACTTACTGAAGCTTTCTTT
NA TRBJ2-1 NA TRBV11-2 CASRAQNEQFF TGTGCCAGCAGGGCTCAGAATGAGCAGTTCTTC
NA TRBJ2-7 NA TRBV27 CASSPGMGEQYF TGTGCCAGCAGCCCAGGCATGGGGGAGCAGTACTTC